This T cell receptor (beta chain) was captured in a study of PD-L1 blockade in urothelial cancer. Sample time point: peripheral blood 6 weeks after treatment start. As to this clone: What it recognizes is unknown.

Some clones are missing from TCRdb's copy, which holds only in-frame ones; the method was immunoSEQ multiplex PCR. Here the sample spans tens of thousands of clones, 88% being singletons. Overall study findings and caveats: Tumor-associated blood clones were expanded more by durable-benefit patients at 3 weeks.

Germline CDR1 reads SGHDT; CDR2 reads YYEEEE. The CDR3 is made up of 15 amino acids. Trimming pared 4 bases from V and 0 bases from J, leaving 13 bases between. The rearrangement uses TRBV5-6 and TRBJ1-1; perhaps TRBD1 as D (5 bases). The source of this sequence is a man aged 60 to 69 with urothelial cancer. The source material was PBMCs, sampled around atezolizumab (anti-PD-L1) treatment. Here the CDR3 DNA reads TGTGCCAGCAGCCCCCTGGGGGGGATGAACACTGAAGCTTTCTTT. This encodes CASSPLGGMNTEAFF. The full variable domain, with the rest looked up from reference TRBV5-6 and TRBJ1-1, is DAGVTQSPTHLIKTRGQQVTLRCSPKSGHDTVSWYQQALGQGPQFIFQYYEEEERQRGNFPDRFSGHQFPNYSSELNVNALLLGDSALYLCASSPLGGMNTEAFFGQGTRLTVV.